The 28 T cell receptor beta chains reported below all come from one sample, sequenced in a study of shared clonotypes between healthy human individuals (dated by TCRdb to 2018 to 2021). Libraries were built with the immunoSEQ multiplex PCR assay. TCRdb limited this immuneACCESS table to in-frame rearrangements with V and J called. A share of clones is missing; checked studies link under half to unresolved V genes, and the rest is unexplained. Present in this sample are 530,000 or so clones, 60% to 80% of which were seen just once. The top ten clones comprise 9.5% to 15% of the sample. Input material: PBMCs. All receptors derive from a woman aged 40 to 50 in good health. Some clones in this sample may be carry-over from other donors' samples.

This clone has ten or more counts. The V call is TRBV5-6, the J call TRBJ1-6, with D perhaps TRBD1 (5 bases). The CDR3 contains 17 residues. V was pared by 3 bases and J by 0 bases, with 13 bases between. The germline V gene encodes CDR1 SGHDT and CDR2 YYEEEE. The CDR3 sequence: CASSSTSGSSYNSPLHF. The CDR3 region has the DNA TGTGCCAGCAGCTCCACGTCAGGGAGCTCCTATAATTCACCCCTCCACTTT.

This chain links TRBV7-2 with TRBJ1-5, with 8 bases fitting TRBD1. This CDR3 has 15 amino acids. The germline V gene has CDR1 SGHTA and CDR2 FQGNSA. The V and J ends lost 2 bases and 2 bases, in that order; junction bases with no gene match: 2. The CDR3 sequence is CASSLWGQGNQPQHF. As DNA, the CDR3 is TGTGCCAGCAGCTTATGGGGACAGGGCAATCAGCCCCAGCATTTT. The full variable domain, completed using reference TRBV7-2 and TRBJ1-5, is GAGVSQSPSNKVTEKGKDVELRCDPISGHTALYWYRQSLGQGLEFLIYFQGNSAPDKSGLPSDRFSAERTGGSVSTLTIQRTQQEDSAVYLCASSLWGQGNQPQHFGDGTRLSIL.

The genes are TRBV28 and TRBJ1-2; possibly TRBD1 for D (5 bases). The ends were cut back, 2 bases at V and 4 bases at J, with 14 bases in the middle. The CDR3 sequence is 15 residues long. Per germline, CDR1 MDHEN and CDR2 SYDVKM. CDR3 region: CASSLGNQGSYGYTF. CDR3 bases: TGTGCCAGCAGTTTAGGGAACCAGGGAAGCTATGGCTACACCTTC.

CDR3 nucleotide sequence: TGCGCCAGCAGCTTGGCTCCGGGGGCGGGTGGGGCCAACGTCCTGACTTTC. Amino acids: CASSLAPGAGGANVLTF. The chain employs TRBV5-1 and TRBJ2-6; D is tentatively TRBD1 or TRBD2 (6 bases each). CDR1 SGHRS and CDR2 YFSETQ come from the germline V gene. There are 17 residues in the CDR3. V was clipped by 0 bases and J by 3 bases, with 13 bases between them.

This chain links TRBV5-1 with TRBJ2-1, with D perhaps matching TRBD1 (5 bases). V lost 4 bases to trimming and J lost 6 bases, with 11 bases between them. There are 13 residues in the CDR3. CDR1 and CDR2 (germline): SGHRS, YFSETQ. CDR3 amino acids: CASSLIQGNEQFF. CDR3 DNA sequence: TGCGCCAGCAGCCTGATCCAGGGCAATGAGCAGTTCTTC. The full variable domain, with the rest looked up from reference TRBV5-1 and TRBJ2-1, is KAGVTQTPRYLIKTRGQQVTLSCSPISGHRSVSWYQQTPGQGLQFLFEYFSETQRNKGNFPGRFSGRQFSNSRSEMNVSTLELGDSALYLCASSLIQGNEQFFGPGTRLTVL.

Only one count was recorded for this clone. The chain combines TRBV5-4 with TRBJ2-1, with a possible D match to TRBD2 (6 bases). V gave up 0 bases and J gave up 5 bases, with 9 bases separating them. Germline values: CDR1 SGHNT, CDR2 YYREEE (reference sequence). The CDR3 loop spans 14 amino acids. CDR3 sequence reads: CASSLAWGDNEQFF. The CDR3, as DNA: TGTGCCAGCAGCTTGGCCTGGGGGGACAATGAGCAGTTCTTC.

This chain uses TRBV18 with TRBJ2-1, with 12 bases that match TRBD2. The CDR3 spans 14 residues. CDR1 is KGHSH, CDR2 LQKENI, per germline. Trimming at V came to 3 bases and at J to 12 bases, leaving 6 bases not matched to a gene. CDR3 residues: CASSPSSGRERQFF. The CDR3, as DNA: TGTGCCAGCTCACCCTCTAGCGGGAGGGAGAGGCAGTTCTTC.

This clone has a handful of counts. The chain couples TRBV6-4 to TRBJ1-3, with D uncertain. CDR3 size: 15 residues. V dropped 6 bases and J dropped 0 bases, with 12 bases sitting between them. CDR1 MRHNA and CDR2 SNTAGT come from the germline V gene. As DNA, the CDR3 is TGTGCCAGCAGCCCGGACGGAAACTCTGGAAACACCATATATTTT. Translated, it gives CASSPDGNSGNTIYF.

This clone was observed many times. The rearrangement joins TRBV21-1 to TRBJ1-1. TRBV21-1 is flagged as a pseudogene. There are 11 residues in the CDR3. The CDR3, as DNA: TGTGCCAGCAGCCTACCCACTGAAGCTTTCTTT. Its translation is CASSLPTEAFF.

This rearrangement joins TRBV7-2 to TRBJ2-3, with TRBD1 matching over 7 bases. The V segment lost 3 bases and the J segment 4 bases; nucleotides outside the gene matches: 4. Germline-derived CDR1 and CDR2 are SGHTA and FQGNSA. The CDR3 covers 14 residues. CDR3 nucleotides: TGTGCCAGCAGCTTCGACAGGGCGGCAGATACGCAGTATTTT. Amino acid sequence: CASSFDRAADTQYF.

The genes are TRBV7-3 and TRBJ2-1; 13 bases are a match to TRBD2. This CDR3 comprises 16 residues. CDR1 and CDR2 from the germline V gene are SGHTA and FQGTGA. V was clipped by 5 bases and J by 2 bases; unmatched bases: 3. DNA for the CDR3: TGTGCCAGCAGCCTAGGACTAGCGGGGGCCTACAATGAGCAGTTCTTC. It encodes CASSLGLAGAYNEQFF.

The genes are TRBV2 and TRBJ2-1; D tentatively fits TRBD1 or TRBD2 (6 bases each). This CDR3 has 15 amino acids. CDR1 is SNHLY and CDR2 is FYNNEI in the germline V gene. Trimming removed 6 bases from V and 6 bases from J, with 18 bases in between. The CDR3 nucleotides are TGTGCCAGCAGCCAAGCAGGTGGAGGGGGCAATGAGCAGTTCTTC. It translates to CASSQAGGGGNEQFF.

The chain carries TRBV6-1 and TRBJ1-1; TRBD1 matches at 7 bases. The V gene's germline CDR1 is MNHNS and CDR2 SASEGT. The CDR3 is 14 residues long. V shed 5 bases and J 4 bases; nucleotides not matched to a gene: 7. The CDR3 reads CASSNTGDGTEAFF. For the CDR3, the DNA is TGTGCCAGCAGTAATACAGGGGACGGCACTGAAGCTTTCTTT.

The V and J genes are TRBV4-3 and TRBJ2-5, with D uncertain. CDR3 length: 11 residues. V lost 0 bases to trimming and J lost 6 bases, with 2 bases between them. CDR1 and CDR2 (germline): LGHNA, YSLEER. CDR3 DNA sequence: TGCGCCAGCAGCCAAGAGAAGACCCAGTACTTC. This sequence encodes CASSQEKTQYF.

The chain is built from TRBV15 and TRBJ2-7; D unclear. CDR1 LNHNV and CDR2 YYDKDF come from the germline V gene (reference sequence). V was shortened by 0 bases and J by 3 bases, with 12 bases between the two germline ends. The CDR3 extends over 15 amino acids. The CDR3 sequence: CATSRDIKLGYEQYF. Here the CDR3 DNA reads TGTGCCACCAGCAGAGACATAAAACTGGGCTACGAGCAGTACTTC.

V usage is TRBV29-1 and J usage is TRBJ2-2; D remains ambiguous. The CDR3 has 14 residues. Between the trimmed V and J ends, which lost 2 bases and 0 bases, there was a span of 7 bases. Germline CDR1 and CDR2: SQVTM and ANQGSEA. CDR3 amino acids: CSVERTANTGELFF. The CDR3 DNA is TGCAGCGTTGAAAGGACCGCGAACACCGGGGAGCTGTTTTTT.

The chain carries TRBV19 and TRBJ2-3; TRBD2 matches 7 bases. Germline trimming cut 1 base from V and 3 bases from J; bases unmatched to any gene: 4. This CDR3 has 15 residues. Germline CDR1 and CDR2: LNHDA and SQIVND (reference sequence). CDR3 protein: CASSIAAGDTDTQYF. The DNA of the CDR3 is TGTGCCAGTAGTATAGCGGCGGGGGATACAGATACGCAGTATTTT. The variable domain in full, with the rest retrieved from reference TRBV19 and TRBJ2-3, is DGGITQSPKYLFRKEGQNVTLSCEQNLNHDAMYWYRQDPGQGLRLIYYSQIVNDFQKGDIAEGYSVSREKKESFPLTVTSAQKNPTAFYLCASSIAAGDTDTQYFGPGTRLTVL.

The genes are TRBV7-6 and TRBJ2-2; 8 positions agree with TRBD2. V gave up 5 bases and J gave up 5 bases; unmatched junction bases: 4. Germline V gene lookup returns CDR1 SGHVS and CDR2 FNYEAQ. The CDR3 extends over 14 amino acids. For the CDR3, the DNA is TGTGCCAGCAGCGGTCTAGCGGGTACCGGGGAGCTGTTTTTT. It is translated as CASSGLAGTGELFF.

The CDR3 region has the DNA TGTGCCAGCAGTGACCCACAGGGGGCAAGGGGAGCTTTCTTT. Amino acids: CASSDPQGARGAFF. The chain employs TRBV25-1 and TRBJ1-1; the match to TRBD1 covers 9 bases. The junction had 9 bases not matched to a gene; V was cut back by 3 bases and J by 10 bases. Germline CDR1 reads MGHDK; CDR2 reads SYGVNS. The CDR3 runs to 14 residues.

The chain has TRBV6-5 and TRBJ1-3, with D unclear. The CDR3 has 15 residues. The germline V and J ends were trimmed by 2 bases and 4 bases, with 12 bases remaining between them. Germline CDR1 is MNHEY and CDR2 is SVGAGI. The CDR3 sequence: CASSYRGNSGNTIYF. The DNA for the CDR3 is TGTGCCAGCAGTTACCGGGGTAATTCCGGAAACACCATATATTTT.

The table lists this clone with a count of one. The chain employs TRBV5-8 and TRBJ2-1, with TRBD2 matching over 11 bases. The CDR3 contains 16 residues. V lost 0 bases and J lost 3; bases outside the gene matches: 2. Germline V gene sequence: CDR1 SGHTS, CDR2 YDEGEE. CDR3 nucleotide sequence: TGTGCCAGCAGCTTGGCGGGGACTAGCGGCTACAATGAGCAGTTCTTC. This gives the protein CASSLAGTSGYNEQFF.

The chain joins TRBV11-2 to TRBJ1-4; no firm D call. The ends were cut back, 0 bases at V and 15 bases at J, with 17 bases in the middle. CDR1 and CDR2 (germline): SGHAT, FQNNGV. This CDR3 has 14 amino acids. In nucleotides, the CDR3 is TGTGCCAGCAGCTTAGATCGGTCCTCGGCAGAAGTGTTTTTT. It codes for CASSLDRSSAEVFF. Looking up the rest from reference TRBV11-2 and TRBJ1-4 gives the full variable domain: EAGVAQSPRYKIIEKRQSVAFWCNPISGHATLYWYQQILGQGPKLLIQFQNNGVVDDSQLPKDRFSAERLKGVDSTLKIQPAKLEDSAVYLCASSLDRSSAEVFFGSGTQLSVL.

This clone has ten or more counts. The chain links TRBV30 to TRBJ2-1; 7 bases line up with TRBD2. CDR1 is GTSNPN, CDR2 SVGIG, per germline (reference sequence). CDR3 length: 13 residues. The V segment lost 5 bases and the J segment 13 bases; nucleotides outside the gene matches: 14. CDR3 region: CAWGSISGTIQFF. In nucleotides, the CDR3 is TGTGCCTGGGGTTCCATTTCCGGGACTATCCAGTTCTTC.

This clone was observed once. The rearrangement uses TRBV28 and TRBJ1-2; D remains ambiguous. Germline CDR1 MDHEN, CDR2 SYDVKM. This CDR3 region has 15 residues. V was cut by 4 bases and J by 1 base, with 13 bases left in between. CDR3 nucleotide sequence: TGTGCCAGCAGTTCCTTCCCAGGCCTTAACTATGGCTACACCTTC. Translated: CASSSFPGLNYGYTF.

This chain connects TRBV30 to TRBJ1-6, with D possibly being TRBD1 (6 bases). Germline assignment: CDR1 GTSNPN and CDR2 SVGIG (reference sequence). The CDR3 contains 15 residues. V lost 1 base and J lost 8, with 15 bases in between. CDR3 bases: TGTGCCTGGAGTGAACCGCAGGGGTCCTATTCACCCCTCCACTTT. This sequence encodes CAWSEPQGSYSPLHF. Full variable domain (missing parts from reference TRBV30 and TRBJ1-6): SQTIHQWPATLVQPVGSPLSLECTVEGTSNPNLYWYRQAAGRGLQLLFYSVGIGQISSEVPQNLSASRPQDRQFILSSKKLLLSDSGFYLCAWSEPQGSYSPLHFGNGTRLTVT.

The chain links TRBV4-2 to TRBJ1-4, with D perhaps matching TRBD1 (5 bases). The germline V gene encodes CDR1 LGHNA and CDR2 YNFKEQ. With 1 base removed from V and 2 bases from J, the gap between germline ends came to 8 bases. This CDR3 spans 15 amino acids. This CDR3 reads CASSQGGLTNEKLFF. The CDR3, as DNA: TGTGCCAGCAGCCAAGGGGGCTTGACTAATGAAAAACTGTTTTTT.

The CDR3 bases are TGTGCCAGCTCCCAGGACGGCTACGAGCAGTACTTC. Residues: CASSQDGYEQYF. This chain uses TRBV18 with TRBJ2-7; D is unclear. The V gene's germline CDR1 is KGHSH and CDR2 LQKENI. V was cut by 6 bases and J by 3 bases, with 9 bases left in between. There are 12 residues in the CDR3. Using reference TRBV18 and TRBJ2-7 for the parts outside the CDR3, the full variable domain is NAGVMQNPRHLVRRRGQEARLRCSPMKGHSHVYWYRQLPEEGLKFMVYLQKENIIDESGMPKERFSAEFPKEGPSILRIQQVVRGDSAAYFCASSQDGYEQYFGPGTRLTVT.

Turning to this clone: The identical CDR3 is also encoded by other nucleotide sequences in the sample. The chain links TRBV11-2 to TRBJ2-3; the D is unclear. V was trimmed by 4 bases and J by 4 bases, leaving 6 bases between them. CDR1 SGHAT and CDR2 FQNNGV come from the germline V gene. This CDR3 comprises 12 residues. CDR3 loop: CASSSTADTQYF. The CDR3 bases are TGTGCCAGCAGCTCGACCGCAGATACGCAGTATTTT.